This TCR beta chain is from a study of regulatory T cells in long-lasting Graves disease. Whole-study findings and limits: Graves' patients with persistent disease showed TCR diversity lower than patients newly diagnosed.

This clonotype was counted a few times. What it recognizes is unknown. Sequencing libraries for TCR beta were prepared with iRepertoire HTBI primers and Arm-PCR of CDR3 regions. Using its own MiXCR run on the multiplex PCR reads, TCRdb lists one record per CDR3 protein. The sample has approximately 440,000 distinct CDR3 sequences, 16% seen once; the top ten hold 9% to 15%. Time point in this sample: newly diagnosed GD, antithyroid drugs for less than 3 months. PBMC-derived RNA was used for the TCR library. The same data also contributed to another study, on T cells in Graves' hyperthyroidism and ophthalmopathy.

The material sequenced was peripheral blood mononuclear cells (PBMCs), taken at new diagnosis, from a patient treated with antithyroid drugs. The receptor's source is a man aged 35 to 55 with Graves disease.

In DNA form, the CDR3 reads TGCAGCGTTGATAGGGAGGCCCTTGATACGCAGTATTTT. Translating gives CSVDREALDTQYF. The chain combines TRBV29-1 with TRBJ2-3, with D possibly being TRBD2 (6 bases). This CDR3 has 13 amino acids. The germline V gene has CDR1 SQVTM and CDR2 ANQGSEA. Deletions cut 3 bases from V and 6 bases from J, with 13 bases between.